The rows below give T cell receptor beta chains drawn from one sample of a study of blood T cell repertoires in COVID-19. Sequencing used immunoSEQ multiplex PCR; TCRdb keeps in-frame clones, though not all of them. The sample has around 140,000 clones, around 87% seen once. Material for sequencing was peripheral blood. Receptor source: a man aged 65-85 years with active COVID-19. Each CDR3 is given with its conserved first and last residue. D genes are given only for firm matches. Clone sizes are given selectively: once, few, many, or a class where the clone is expanded.

V	size	D	J	DNA	CDR3
TRBV11-2	few	.	TRBJ2-3	TGTGCCAGCAGCCCATGGGACAGCGGGACAGATACGCAGTATTTT	CASSPWDSGTDTQYF
TRBV7-3	.	TRBD2	TRBJ2-1	TGTGCCAGCAGCTTAGAGGGACTAGCGGGAGTCCATGAGCAGTTCTTC	CASSLEGLAGVHEQFF
TRBV9	.	TRBD2	TRBJ2-7	TGTGCCAGCAGCCCCCGGGATTCGGGACTAGTAGAGCAGTACTTC	CASSPRDSGLVEQYF
TRBV28	.	TRBD1	TRBJ2-3	TGTGCCAGCAGTTCCGGGACAGGGGACGCAGATACGCAGTATTTT	CASSSGTGDADTQYF
TRBV5-1	.	TRBD1	TRBJ2-2	TGCGCCAGCAGCTTCTCCCCCGGGACAGCTAGCAACACCGGGGAGCTGTTTTTT	CASSFSPGTASNTGELFF
TRBV18	once	.	TRBJ1-2	TGTGCCAGCTCACCAACCCAGATGGAGGATGGCTACACCTTC	CASSPTQMEDGYTF
TRBV5-8	.	TRBD2	TRBJ2-1	TGTGCCAGCAGGGGGGGACCGGGACTAGCGCTCAATGAGCAGTTCTTC	CASRGGPGLALNEQFF
TRBV7-9	once	TRBD1	TRBJ2-7	TGTGCCAGCTGGGGGACAGGAGACTACGAGCAGTACTTC	CASWGTGDYEQYF
TRBV19	.	TRBD1	TRBJ1-1	TGTGCCAGTAGGGAGGGACAGCTGAACACTGAAGCTTTCTTT	CASREGQLNTEAFF
TRBV5-4	once	TRBD2	TRBJ2-7	TGTGCCAGCAGCTTGGGACTAGCGGACGCCTACGAGCAGTACTTC	CASSLGLADAYEQYF
TRBV28	few	.	TRBJ1-4	TGTGCCAGCAGTCCTGGACCGATGGGAGGCGGCGAAAAACTGTTTTTT	CASSPGPMGGGEKLFF
TRBV9	.	TRBD1	TRBJ2-3	TGTGCCAGCAGCGACGGGACAGGGGAATATTTT	CASSDGTGEYF
TRBV28	.	.	TRBJ2-7	TGTGCCGGGGGGGCGAGTCTAACTTCTTCGTACGAGCAGTACTTC	CAGGASLTSSYEQYF
TRBV11-2	.	TRBD2	TRBJ2-7	TGTGCCAGCAGCCCCATGGGGGAGGGATTTTACGAGCAGTACTTC	CASSPMGEGFYEQYF
TRBV7-9	many	.	TRBJ1-4	TGTGCCAGCAGCTTAGCTCCAGGGCTGGCTAATGAAAAACTGTTTTTT	CASSLAPGLANEKLFF
TRBV18	.	.	TRBJ2-3	TGTGCCAGCTCACCAGCCACGACGGGACTGAAATTCACAGATACGCAGTATTTT	CASSPATTGLKFTDTQYF
TRBV4-3	.	.	TRBJ2-3	TGCGCCAGCAGCCTAGCAGATACGCAGTATTTT	CASSLADTQYF
TRBV27	.	TRBD1	TRBJ1-1	TGTGCCAGCAGCGTGGGACAGACCTTAGGGAACACTGAAGCTTTCTTT	CASSVGQTLGNTEAFF
TRBV5-8	.	.	TRBJ2-3	TGTGCCAGCAGCTTGTTGGCGGGAATCGCAGATACGCAGTATTTT	CASSLLAGIADTQYF
TRBV7-6	.	TRBD1	TRBJ1-2	TGTGCCAGCAGCTCACCGGGACAGGGGGCGTATGGCTACACCTTC	CASSSPGQGAYGYTF
TRBV5-1	.	.	TRBJ2-1	TGCGCCAGCAGCTTGAGCGGGCAAGAGGAGGAGCAGTTCTTC	CASSLSGQEEEQFF
TRBV3-1/TRBV3-2	.	TRBD1	TRBJ2-1	TGTGCCAGCAGCCAAGATAGTGGGGACAGGGCCTACAATGAGCAGTTCTTC	CASSQDSGDRAYNEQFF
TRBV2	.	TRBD2	TRBJ2-1	TGTGCCAGCAGTGAAGCTCTAGCGGCATACAATGAGCAGTTCTTC	CASSEALAAYNEQFF
TRBV9	.	TRBD1	TRBJ2-2	TGTGCCAGCAGCGTAGCTTCGGACAGGGATCACACCGGGGAGCTGTTTTTT	CASSVASDRDHTGELFF
TRBV2	.	TRBD2	TRBJ2-2	TGTGCCAGCAGTGAAAGGCGGGAGGGCCGCACCGGGGAGCTGTTTTTT	CASSERREGRTGELFF
TRBV5-5	.	TRBD1	TRBJ1-4	TGTGCCAGCAGCTGGGGACAGGGGGGAGCTAATGAAAAACTGTTTTTT	CASSWGQGGANEKLFF
TRBV5-1	few	TRBD1	TRBJ2-7	TGCGCCAGCAGCCCCACCGGGACAGGGGTGGGAGAGCAGTACTTC	CASSPTGTGVGEQYF
TRBV2	.	TRBD2	TRBJ2-1	TGTGCCAGCAGACTAGCGCTAAGTGTGTTCTTC	CASRLALSVFF
TRBV27	.	TRBD1	TRBJ1-2	TGTGCCAGCAGTGACACAGGGGGCGTTAACTATGGCTACACCTTC	CASSDTGGVNYGYTF
TRBV19	.	TRBD1	TRBJ1-4	TGTGCCAGTCGTGGGAATAGTCCGGGACAGGGCCGTGCAACTAATGAAAAACTGTTTTTT	CASRGNSPGQGRATNEKLFF
TRBV3-1/TRBV3-2	.	.	TRBJ2-1	TGTGCCAGCAGCCAAGGAAGGGGGAGCTCCTACAATGAGCAGTTCTTC	CASSQGRGSSYNEQFF
TRBV6-5	.	TRBD2	TRBJ2-3	TGTGCCACCGCTAGCGGGAGCGGTACGCAGTATTTT	CATASGSGTQYF
TRBV12-3/TRBV12-4	many	.	TRBJ2-5	TGTGCCAGCAGCGCCCCGGAGGGGGAGACCCAGTACTTC	CASSAPEGETQYF
TRBV19	.	TRBD1	TRBJ2-7	TGTGCCAGTACCCGACAGGGGGAACCCTACGAGCAGTACTTC	CASTRQGEPYEQYF
TRBV5-1	.	.	TRBJ2-4	TGCGCCAGCAGCCCGCCACAGGGAAACATTCAGTACTTC	CASSPPQGNIQYF
TRBV5-1	.	TRBD1	TRBJ1-3	TGCGCCAGCAGCTCGACCGCCCAGGGGGCTTACGGAAACACCATATATTTT	CASSSTAQGAYGNTIYF
TRBV5-4	.	TRBD2	TRBJ2-2	TGTGCCAGCGTGAAAGCGGGAGGTTCCGGGGAGCTGTTTTTT	CASVKAGGSGELFF
TRBV18	.	TRBD1	TRBJ1-1	TGTGCCAGCTCACCAGCACAGGGGTTAAACACTGAAGCTTTCTTT	CASSPAQGLNTEAFF
TRBV28	.	.	TRBJ2-2	TGTGCCAGCAGTTTATCTGTGACACCGAACACCGGGGAGCTGTTTTTT	CASSLSVTPNTGELFF
TRBV25-1	once	TRBD2	TRBJ2-5	TGTGCCAGCAGTAGTAGCGGGAGAGGACAAGAGACCCAGTACTTC	CASSSSGRGQETQYF